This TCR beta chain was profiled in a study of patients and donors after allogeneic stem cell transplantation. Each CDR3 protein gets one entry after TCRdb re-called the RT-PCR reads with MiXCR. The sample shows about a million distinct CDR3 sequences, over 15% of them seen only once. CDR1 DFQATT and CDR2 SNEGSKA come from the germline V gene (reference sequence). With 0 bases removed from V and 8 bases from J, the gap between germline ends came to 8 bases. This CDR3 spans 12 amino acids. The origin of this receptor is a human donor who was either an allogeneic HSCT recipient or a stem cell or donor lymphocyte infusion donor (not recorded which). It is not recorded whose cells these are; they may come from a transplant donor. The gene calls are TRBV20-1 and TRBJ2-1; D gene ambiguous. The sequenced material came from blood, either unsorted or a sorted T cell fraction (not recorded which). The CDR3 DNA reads TGCAGTGCTAGAGATTCAATCGATGAGCAGTTCTTC. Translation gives CSARDSIDEQFF.